One sample yielded the 17 T cell receptor beta chains listed below, sequenced in a study of T cell repertoires in cytomegalovirus infection. Via MiXCR, TCRdb re-called the reads, giving one row per CDR3 protein. Here the sample spans more than 250,000 distinct CDR3 sequences, roughly 13% being singletons. Input material: PBMCs. The receptors come from a human donor in good health (CMV status not recorded). Some clones in this sample may be carry-over from other donors' samples.

This clonotype showed up just a few times. The J gene is TRBJ2-2, the V gene TRBV5-1; TRBD1 is a possible D gene (5 bases). Looked up from germline, CDR1 is SGHRS and CDR2 is YFSETQ. Trimming removed 5 bases at V and 1 base at J, with 9 bases between. The CDR3 is 14 residues long. The DNA of the CDR3 is TGCGCCAGCAGTCAGGGTTGGAACACCGGGGAGCTGTTTTTT. It is translated as CASSQGWNTGELFF.

This clonotype was detected only a few times. This chain connects TRBV20-1 to TRBJ2-1; D call uncertain. This CDR3 comprises 14 residues. Germline V lookup: CDR1 DFQATT, CDR2 SNEGSKA (reference sequence). V lost 6 bases to trimming and J lost 10 bases, with 22 bases between them. Here the CDR3 reads CSAIDGGVLGEQFF. CDR3 DNA sequence: TGCAGTGCAATAGATGGCGGTGTTTTAGGGGAGCAGTTCTTC.

The table lists this clonotype with a few counts. The V gene is TRBV5-1, the J gene TRBJ2-6, with D possibly matching TRBD1 (6 bases). Trimming took 0 bases from V and 3 from J, leaving 13 bases between them. This CDR3 is 17 amino acids long. Germline V gene lookup returns CDR1 SGHRS and CDR2 YFSETQ. The CDR3 sequence is CASSLGRGEGGANVLTF. CDR3 DNA: TGCGCCAGCAGCTTGGGCAGGGGAGAAGGTGGGGCCAACGTCCTGACTTTC.

This clonotype has only a few counts. The chain is built from TRBV20-1 and TRBJ2-7; the D gene is possibly TRBD2 (6 bases). This CDR3 region has 14 residues. The V and J ends lost 1 base and 1 base respectively, with 11 bases between them. Germline CDR1 and CDR2: DFQATT and SNEGSKA (reference sequence). CDR3 DNA: TGCAGTGCTAGAGCACCCGGGAGATCCTACGAGCAGTACTTC. This sequence encodes CSARAPGRSYEQYF.

This clonotype was observed a few times. CDR3 DNA sequence: TGTGCCAGCAGCTTTCAAACAGGGATCGAGCAGTACTTC. Amino acids: CASSFQTGIEQYF. This chain links TRBV13 with TRBJ2-7; D is perhaps TRBD1 (6 bases). The CDR3 sequence is 13 residues long. Trimming removed 3 bases from V and 6 bases from J, with 12 bases in between. CDR1 PRHDT and CDR2 FYEKMQ come from the germline V gene (reference sequence).

The table lists this clonotype with many counts. The CDR3 loop reads CASSGRTDYNEQFF. The CDR3 nucleotides read TGTGCCAGCAGTGGCCGGACAGATTACAATGAGCAGTTCTTC. V and J are TRBV2 and TRBJ2-1; the D gene is possibly TRBD1 (6 bases). Germline CDR1 reads SNHLY; CDR2 reads FYNNEI. The CDR3 covers 14 residues. Trimming took off 4 bases at V and 4 bases at J, with 11 bases between the two ends.

This clonotype has more than one count but fewer than ten. The V gene is TRBV12-5, the J gene TRBJ2-1; 8 bases agree with TRBD2. V trimming: 1 base; J trimming: 6 bases; junction bases outside the gene matches: 5. CDR1 LGHNT and CDR2 FRNRAP come from the germline V gene. CDR3 length equals 15 residues. CDR3 residues: CASGLAGGPVNEQFF. The CDR3 coding sequence is TGTGCTAGTGGTTTGGCGGGAGGGCCGGTCAATGAGCAGTTCTTC.

This clonotype was observed at least ten times. The chain has TRBV14 and TRBJ2-3, with 9 bases matching TRBD2. After removal of 0 bases from V and 11 bases from J, the junction contained 3 bases not matched to a gene. The CDR3 has 13 amino acids. Germline CDR1 is SGHDN and CDR2 is FVKESK. The CDR3 nucleotides are TGTGCCAGCAGCCAAGAGCTAGCGGGAAAGCAGTATTTT. Its translation: CASSQELAGKQYF.

This chain links TRBV19 with TRBJ2-7; 7 bases line up with TRBD1. CDR3 length: 15 residues. Germline V gene data show CDR1 as LNHDA and CDR2 as SQIVND (reference sequence). Unmatched junction bases numbered 11, after V lost 6 bases and J lost 3 bases. The CDR3, as DNA: TGTGCCAGTAGCGCCACCGGGACAGCCTTCTACGAGCAGTACTTC. Amino acids: CASSATGTAFYEQYF.

This clonotype was seen many times. V usage is TRBV20-1 and J usage is TRBJ2-2, with 12 bases identical to TRBD2. The CDR3 runs to 19 residues. The germline gives CDR1 DFQATT, CDR2 SNEGSKA (reference sequence). After removal of 1 base from V and 1 base from J, the junction contained 10 bases not matched to a gene. The CDR3 coding sequence is TGCAGTGCTAGAGCGGCGCCGGGACTAGCGGGCAGGAACACCGGGGAGCTGTTTTTT. Its translation is CSARAAPGLAGRNTGELFF.

The J gene is TRBJ2-3, the V gene TRBV29-1; TRBD2 matches at 8 bases. V was clipped by 3 bases and J by 2 bases; unmatched bases: 1. CDR1 is SQVTM and CDR2 is ANQGSEA in the germline V gene. CDR3 size: 13 residues. CDR3 loop: CSVERGVTDTQYF. CDR3 bases: TGCAGCGTTGAGCGGGGGGTCACAGATACGCAGTATTTT.

This clonotype was counted only a few times. The chain uses TRBV7-2 and TRBJ2-3; unclear D gene. CDR3 size: 15 residues. Per germline, CDR1 SGHTA and CDR2 FQGNSA. Trimming took off 5 bases at V and 5 bases at J, with 17 bases between the two ends. The CDR3 bases are TGTGCCAGCAGCAACCCCGGGCCCGTTGGAGATACGCAGTATTTT. As protein: CASSNPGPVGDTQYF.

As concerns this clonotype: It may be a read error: a sequence one base away is much more abundant. The CDR3 loop reads CSASGITDTQYF. DNA for the CDR3: TGCAGTGCTAGCGGGATCACAGATACGCAGTATTTT. V is TRBV20-1 and J is TRBJ2-3; weak D call: TRBD2 (5 bases). The CDR3 runs 12 residues. Germline V gives CDR1 DFQATT, CDR2 SNEGSKA (reference sequence). V was shortened by 3 bases and J by 2 bases, with 6 bases between the two germline ends.

This chain uses TRBV10-3 with TRBJ1-2; D call uncertain. Trimming removed 2 bases at V and 7 bases at J, with 11 bases between. The CDR3 runs to 13 residues. The germline V gene has CDR1 ENHRY and CDR2 SYGVKD. The CDR3 reads CAISEVAGLGYTF. CDR3 nucleotides: TGTGCCATCAGTGAGGTAGCCGGCCTTGGCTACACCTTC.

The chain has TRBV29-1 and TRBJ2-2, with D possibly TRBD1 on 6 matching bases. The germline CDR1 and CDR2 sequences are SQVTM and ANQGSEA. V lost 3 bases, J lost 5 bases, and 10 bases lay in between. The CDR3 contains 13 residues. CDR3 bases: TGCAGCGTTGAGGACAGCCGTACCGGGGAGCTGTTTTTT. Translation gives CSVEDSRTGELFF.

V and J are TRBV29-1 and TRBJ1-1; 7 bases map to TRBD1. This CDR3 is built from 13 residues. Germline V lookup: CDR1 SQVTM, CDR2 ANQGSEA. The trim removed 3 bases at V and 3 bases at J, leaving 4 bases unmatched. CDR3 sequence: CSVEKGADTEAFF. The CDR3 DNA follows: TGCAGCGTTGAGAAGGGGGCGGACACTGAAGCTTTCTTT.

This clonotype was picked up a small number of times. The gene calls are TRBV27 and TRBJ2-7; 12 nucleotides match TRBD2. The V and J ends lost 4 bases and 6 bases, in that order; junction bases with no gene match: 7. CDR1 is MNHEY and CDR2 is SMNVEV in the germline V gene (reference sequence). The CDR3 runs to 15 residues. CDR3 nucleotides: TGTGCCAGCAGTTCTCTAGCGGGGGGGCCGGTCGAGCAGTACTTC. Its translation: CASSSLAGGPVEQYF.